The clone carrying this TCR beta chain was seen a few times. Its specificity is not known. The data originate from a study of T cell responses to AZD1222 COVID-19 vaccine. Study-level results: The breadth and depth of Spike-specific TCRs increased once two AZD1222 doses had been given.

Sequenced by immunoSEQ multiplex PCR; TCRdb stores in-frame clones only, minus some. The top ten hold 4% to 5% of the sample, which has some 100,000 clones, more than 70% seen once. The ends were cut back, 7 bases at V and 5 bases at J, with 8 bases in the middle. The CDR3 loop spans 10 amino acids. CDR1 and CDR2 (germline): GTSNPN, SVGIG (reference sequence). The V gene is TRBV30, the J gene TRBJ1-2; D is unresolved. Sequencing was performed on peripheral blood, taken on day 0 of MenACWY control vaccination. The receptor comes from an adult in good health. The CDR3 DNA reads as TGTGCCTTTAGAGGATATGGCTACACCTTC. Encoded protein: CAFRGYGYTF.